These 15 T cell receptor beta chains were all obtained from the same sample, sequenced in a study of molecular identifiers for immune sequencing clone quantification. Via MiXCR, TCRdb re-called the PCR reads, giving one row per CDR3 protein. The sample has around 470,000 distinct CDR3 sequences; around 23% are singletons. The sample comprised naive CD8+ T cells from blood, with Jurkat cell RNA spiked in. Subset meaning: FACS-sorted CD8+CD4-CCR7+CD45RA+ naive T cells. The receptor set was obtained from a human donor in good health. Some libraries in this study had Jurkat cell RNA spiked in.

V gene TRBV4-1 combines with J gene TRBJ2-7; 9 bases map to TRBD2. The CDR3 is made up of 14 amino acids. The V segment lost 2 bases and the J segment 3 bases; nucleotides outside the gene matches: 2. The germline CDR1 and CDR2 sequences are MGHRA and YSYEKL. The CDR3, as DNA: TGCGCCAGCAGCCAACGGACTAGCGTCTACGAGCAGTACTTC. Encoded protein: CASSQRTSVYEQYF.

The chain couples TRBV5-4 to TRBJ1-2, with D unresolved. Germline-derived CDR1 and CDR2 are SGHNT and YYREEE (reference sequence). This CDR3 contains 13 residues. V was shortened by 4 bases and J by 0 bases, with 7 bases between the two germline ends. The CDR3 spells CASSHIANYGYTF. CDR3 DNA sequence: TGTGCCAGCAGCCATATAGCTAACTATGGCTACACCTTC. The variable domain in full, completed from reference TRBV5-4 and TRBJ1-2, reads ETGVTQSPTHLIKTRGQQVTLRCSSQSGHNTVSWYQQALGQGPQFIFQYYREEENGRGNFPPRFSGLQFPNYSSELNVNALELDDSALYLCASSHIANYGYTFGSGTRLTVV.

Concerning this clonotype: Just one base apart from a much larger clone, this may be a read error. The conserved phenylalanine or tryptophan is not found at the CDR3 terminus, so this likely reflects a read error. The chain links TRBV12-3 or TRBV12-4 to TRBJ1-1, with D uncertain. The CDR3 runs 12 residues. V was clipped by 7 bases and J by 0 bases, with 6 bases between them. The CDR3 nucleotides are TGTGCCAGCACCCGCTTGAACACTGAAGCTTTCTCT. Its protein product is CASTRLNTEAFS.

This clonotype was observed a handful of times. This chain links TRBV28 with TRBJ2-7; a weak D match, TRBD2 (6 bases). The germline V and J ends were trimmed by 7 bases and 2 bases, with 18 bases remaining between them. Germline V gene lookup returns CDR1 MDHEN and CDR2 SYDVKM. The CDR3 spans 15 residues. For the CDR3, the DNA is TGTGCCAGCACCCCGACGGCGGGACCCCCCTACGAGCAGTACTTC. It specifies CASTPTAGPPYEQYF. Full variable domain (remainder filled in from reference TRBV28 and TRBJ2-7): DVKVTQSSRYLVKRTGEKVFLECVQDMDHENMFWYRQDPGLGLRLIYFSYDVKMKEKGDIPEGYSVSREKKERFSLILESASTNQTSMYLCASTPTAGPPYEQYFGPGTRLTVT.

In its sample, this clonotype was seen a few times. V is TRBV7-9 and J is TRBJ1-3; D call uncertain. The V end was cut by 8 bases, the J end by 7 bases, with 9 bases between. The CDR3 totals 11 residues. CDR1 and CDR2 (germline): SEHNR, FQNEAQ (reference sequence). In nucleotides, the CDR3 is TGTGCCAGCTACCAGGAGAACACCATATATTTT. Encoded protein: CASYQENTIYF.

This clonotype was seen a few times. CDR3: CASSFSGAVQETQYF. The CDR3 nucleotides read TGTGCCAGCAGCTTTAGTGGTGCGGTTCAGGAGACCCAGTACTTC. The chain carries TRBV7-9 and TRBJ2-5, with D uncertain. The CDR3 loop spans 15 amino acids. Germline V gene sequence: CDR1 SEHNR, CDR2 FQNEAQ (reference sequence). V lost 3 bases and J lost 5, with 16 bases in between.

This clonotype was picked up many times. The rearrangement joins TRBV29-1 to TRBJ2-1, with D hard to call. The CDR3 is 9 residues long. From germline, CDR1 is SQVTM and CDR2 ANQGSEA. V shed 6 bases and J shed 13 bases, with 10 bases lying between them. CDR3 DNA sequence: TGCAGCGTCACGGAGAGTCAGTTCTTC. Translating it yields CSVTESQFF.

The table lists this clonotype with many counts. The CDR3 region is CASSLTGEREKLFF. The CDR3, as DNA: TGCGCCAGCAGCTTGACGGGGGAACGTGAAAAACTGTTTTTT. This chain connects TRBV5-1 to TRBJ1-4; perhaps TRBD1 as D (5 bases). Trimming cost V 1 base and J 7 bases, with 11 bases left between them. The CDR3 consists of 14 residues. Germline-derived CDR1 and CDR2 are SGHRS and YFSETQ.

This clonotype has just a few counts. The V gene is TRBV4-1, the J gene TRBJ1-2; 8 nucleotides line up with TRBD1. The CDR3 consists of 15 residues. Trimming at V came to 1 base and at J to 8 bases, leaving 9 bases not matched to a gene. Germline V gives CDR1 MGHRA, CDR2 YSYEKL. The CDR3 DNA reads TGCGCCAGCAGCCAAGGGACAGGGATAGTGAGCGGCTACACCTTC. Residues: CASSQGTGIVSGYTF.

This clonotype was recorded many times. V usage is TRBV27 and J usage is TRBJ2-7; 7 bases are a match to TRBD2. The CDR3 runs 15 residues. CDR1 is MNHEY, CDR2 SMNVEV, per germline (reference sequence). V lost 6 bases to trimming and J lost 0 bases; unmatched junction nucleotides: 8. CDR3 DNA sequence: TGTGCCAGCAGCCTAGGACTAGGGCTCTCCTACGAGCAGTACTTC. Amino acid sequence: CASSLGLGLSYEQYF.

Regarding this clonotype: A much larger clone is a single base away; this may be a read error. This sequence joins TRBV4-1 and TRBJ2-7; weak D call: TRBD1 (5 bases). Trimming removed 1 base from V and 5 bases from J, with 12 bases in between. CDR3 length equals 14 residues. Germline loops: CDR1 MGHRA, CDR2 YSYEKL. CDR3 in DNA: TGCGCCAGCAGCCAAGGGACACCGGCCAACGAGCAGTACTTC. Translation gives CASSQGTPANEQYF.

This clonotype was seen a handful of times. This sequence joins TRBV5-1 and TRBJ2-5; D is perhaps TRBD1 (7 bases). Germline CDR1 and CDR2: SGHRS and YFSETQ. CDR3 size: 12 residues. In nucleotides, the CDR3 is TGCGCGACCAGGGGGGTAGAAGAGACCCAGTACTTC. Translation: CATRGVEETQYF.

DNA of the CDR3: TGCGCCAGCAGCGCGGGACAGGGGACCTACGAGCAGTACTTC. It codes for CASSAGQGTYEQYF. The rearrangement links TRBV4-1 to TRBJ2-7; TRBD1 matches at 10 bases. Germline V gives CDR1 MGHRA, CDR2 YSYEKL. The V and J ends lost 5 bases and 2 bases, in that order; junction bases with no gene match: 3. This CDR3 has 14 amino acids.

This clonotype was detected ten times or more. This rearrangement joins TRBV6-6 to TRBJ1-5; a weak D match, TRBD1 (5 bases). The CDR3 contains 14 residues. Germline loops: CDR1 MNHNY, CDR2 SVGAGI (reference sequence). V lost 4 bases to trimming and J lost 7 bases, with 14 bases between them. DNA for the CDR3: TGTGCCAGCAGTTGGGACCCAGAAGTCCAGCCCCAGCATTTT. The encoded protein is CASSWDPEVQPQHF.

This clonotype was observed many times. V usage is TRBV28 and J usage is TRBJ2-7, with no clear D. The CDR3 consists of 18 residues. CDR1 and CDR2 (germline): MDHEN, SYDVKM. Trimming took 2 bases from V and 3 from J, leaving 23 bases between them. CDR3 DNA sequence: TGTGCCAGCAGTTTAGGAGCAGGTCGGTACTTGGAGTACTACGAGCAGTACTTC. Translated, it gives CASSLGAGRYLEYYEQYF.